This T cell receptor beta chain was recorded in a study of T cells after yellow fever vaccination. Details on this clonotype: What it binds is not known.

Regarding the study as a whole: From the bulk population, abundant clonotypes could contaminate and appear within FACS-sorted repertoires. Most primary-vaccination clones reappeared after the booster (more than 95% CD4, approximately 88% CD8).

The CDR3 is made up of 13 amino acids. CDR1 is DFQATT, CDR2 SNEGSKA, per germline (reference sequence). V dropped 3 bases and J dropped 5 bases, with 11 bases sitting between them. One entry per CDR3 protein, called by TCRdb with MiXCR from the 5' RACE reads. The sample has some 560,000 distinct CDR3 sequences; 17% are singletons. Sequenced here: PBMCs, sampled 4 to 6 days after the first yellow fever vaccination. This TCR derives from a man aged 18 to 29 who received the YFV17D yellow fever vaccine. This chain joins TRBV20-1 and TRBJ1-5; D perhaps matches TRBD1 (6 bases). For the CDR3, the DNA is TGCAGTGCTAGCGTGAAGGGGGATCAGCCCCAGCATTTT. Protein: CSASVKGDQPQHF.